The sequence of this T cell receptor beta chain was determined in a study of blood T cell repertoires in COVID-19. Study overall: Samples representing acute and convalescent COVID-19 were sourced from the United States, Italy and Spain.

Germline V lookup: CDR1 MNHEY, CDR2 SVGEGT. V lost 6 bases to trimming and J lost 2 bases; unmatched junction nucleotides: 8. There are 16 residues in the CDR3. Per the authors' pipeline: Cell counts per sample came from amplifying reference gene primers. Clones were read by immunoSEQ multiplex PCR, and TCRdb kept only the in-frame ones, dropping some. That table supplies the V and J calls and clone size; D and trimming were determined from the DNA. The sample contains around 140,000 clones, about 80% of which appear only once. Membership in each cohort depended on participant-reported clinical history.

The clonotype comes from a man between 35 and 55 years old with acute COVID-19. The chain combines TRBV6-2 or TRBV6-3 with TRBJ1-5; 9 bases are a match to TRBD1. The specimen was PBMCs or T cells enriched from blood (not recorded which). In DNA, the CDR3 is TGTGCCAGCAGCCCTGACAGGGGGATTGGCAATCAGCCCCAGCATTTT. Translated: CASSPDRGIGNQPQHF.